These T cell receptor beta chains were read from a single sample in a study of T-cell reconstitution after alpha-beta-depleted transplantation in children. Via MiXCR, TCRdb re-called the PCR reads, giving one row per CDR3 protein. In the table there are hundreds of thousands of distinct CDR3 sequences, over 15% of which are singletons. The source was PBMCs from the stem cell graft donor, collected from the stem cell graft. These receptor sequences come from a human donor who donated a stem cell graft to a child with acute myeloid leukemia. Both conserved end residues are part of each CDR3. A D gene is named only where the DNA matches it firmly. Only part of the rows carry a size: once, few, many, or a class if the clone is expanded.

TRBV12-3/TRBV12-4	TRBJ2-1	few	.	15	CASIPWRGGNNEQFF	TGTGCCAGCATCCCTTGGAGGGGCGGGAACAATGAGCAGTTCTTC
TRBV24-1	TRBJ2-3	.	TRBD1	18	CATSDPRRQGTRTDTQYF	TGTGCCACCAGTGACCCAAGACGACAGGGAACAAGGACAGATACGCAGTATTTT
TRBV20-1	TRBJ2-3	many	.	15	CSAPRREGGTDTQYF	TGCAGTGCTCCCAGGCGGGAAGGGGGCACAGATACGCAGTATTTT
TRBV20-1	TRBJ1-1	.	.	10	CSAQDPEAFF	TGCAGTGCTCAGGACCCTGAAGCTTTCTTT
TRBV7-9	TRBJ1-4	few	TRBD1	14	CASSLTGVNEKLFF	TGTGCCAGCAGCTTAACAGGGGTAAATGAAAAACTGTTTTTT
TRBV19	TRBJ1-1	few	.	14	CASSRTSWHTEAFF	TGTGCCAGTAGTAGGACCAGCTGGCACACTGAAGCTTTCTTT
TRBV12-3/TRBV12-4	TRBJ2-3	few	.	15	CASSLAGELTDTQYF	TGTGCCAGCAGTTTAGCGGGGGAGCTCACAGATACGCAGTATTTT
TRBV20-1	TRBJ1-1	few	.	13	CSASPGSPPEAFF	TGCAGTGCATCCCCGGGAAGTCCCCCTGAAGCTTTCTTT
TRBV5-1	TRBJ2-2	.	.	15	CASSFAQGNTGELFF	TGCGCCAGCAGCTTTGCTCAGGGTAACACCGGGGAGCTGTTTTTT
TRBV15	TRBJ1-2	.	.	14	CATSRAAGGYGYTF	TGTGCCACCAGCAGGGCCGCGGGGGGCTATGGCTACACCTTC
TRBV20-1	TRBJ1-2	few	.	9	CSADAGYTF	TGCAGTGCAGATGCGGGCTACACCTTC
TRBV18	TRBJ2-1	few	TRBD1	14	CASSRQGFGNEQFF	TGTGCCAGCTCGCGACAGGGTTTTGGCAATGAGCAGTTCTTC
TRBV20-1	TRBJ1-1	many	.	14	CSARDLREGTEAFF	TGCAGTGCTAGAGATCTTCGTGAGGGAACTGAAGCTTTCTTT
TRBV29-1	TRBJ1-2	few	TRBD1	15	CSVYGTGKINYGYTF	TGCAGCGTTTACGGGACAGGGAAAATCAACTATGGCTACACCTTC
TRBV20-1	TRBJ2-5	many	.	12	CSARRGQETQYF	TGCAGTGCTAGAAGGGGCCAAGAGACCCAGTACTTC
TRBV30	TRBJ2-3	.	.	13	CAWTQGPPDTQYF	TGTGCCTGGACACAGGGCCCCCCAGATACGCAGTATTTT
TRBV7-2	TRBJ2-7	few	.	14	CASSPVYQGREQYF	TGTGCCAGCAGCCCTGTTTATCAGGGACGCGAGCAGTACTTC
TRBV6-1	TRBJ2-1	.	TRBD1	13	CASSETGDDEQFF	TGTGCCAGCAGTGAAACAGGGGACGATGAGCAGTTCTTC
TRBV21-1	TRBJ2-5	.	.	16	CASSKVFEGRRETQYF	TGTGCCAGCAGCAAAGTTTTTGAGGGAAGGAGAGAGACCCAGTACTTC
TRBV7-2	TRBJ1-3	many	.	14	CAVRPTRSGNTIYF	TGTGCCGTCCGCCCAACCCGCTCTGGAAACACCATATATTTT
TRBV5-5	TRBJ1-1	many	TRBD1	14	CASSFVTGGVGAFF	TGTGCCAGCAGCTTCGTGACAGGGGGCGTGGGCGCTTTCTTT
TRBV12-3/TRBV12-4	TRBJ2-7	.	.	13	CASSHPDSYEQYF	TGTGCCAGCAGTCACCCGGACAGCTACGAGCAGTACTTC
TRBV10-3	TRBJ2-1	few	.	14	CAISGGGGRNEQFF	TGTGCCATCAGTGGTGGGGGGGGCAGAAATGAGCAGTTCTTC
TRBV28	TRBJ2-1	few	.	16	CASSPPRGGSYNEQFF	TGTGCCAGCAGTCCCCCCCGGGGAGGTTCCTACAATGAGCAGTTCTTC
TRBV12-3/TRBV12-4	TRBJ1-5	few	.	13	CASSPPGWGPQHF	TGTGCCAGCAGTCCGCCGGGGTGGGGACCCCAGCATTTT
TRBV5-1	TRBJ2-1	.	TRBD1	19	CASSLGDRDFLSSYNEQFF	TGCGCCAGCAGCTTGGGGGACAGGGATTTCCTCAGCTCCTACAATGAGCAGTTCTTC
TRBV24-1	TRBJ1-1	.	.	13	CATSDLQGAEAFF	TGTGCCACCAGTGATTTGCAAGGGGCTGAAGCTTTCTTT
TRBV7-9	TRBJ2-1	few	.	16	CASSLARGFSYNEQFF	TGTGCCAGCAGCTTAGCGCGAGGGTTCTCCTACAATGAGCAGTTCTTC
TRBV12-3/TRBV12-4	TRBJ2-6	.	TRBD1	19	CASIISGTGVLSGANVLTF	TGTGCCAGCATCATTTCGGGTACAGGGGTACTCTCTGGGGCCAACGTCCTGACTTTC
TRBV24-1	TRBJ2-1	many	TRBD1	17	CATSAERGQGANNEQFF	TGTGCCACCAGTGCGGAAAGGGGACAGGGGGCGAACAATGAGCAGTTCTTC
TRBV30	TRBJ2-7	few	.	14	CAWSPGPGVVEQYF	TGTGCCTGGAGTCCGGGACCGGGGGTAGTAGAGCAGTACTTC
TRBV10-3	TRBJ1-2	many	.	12	CAARGDSHGYTF	TGTGCCGCCAGGGGAGATTCTCATGGCTACACCTTC
TRBV24-1	TRBJ2-3	.	.	17	CATSDTDRGPGTDTQYF	TGTGCCACCAGTGATACCGACCGGGGGCCCGGCACAGATACGCAGTATTTT
TRBV6-1	TRBJ1-1	many	.	14	CASSERSGDTEAFF	TGTGCCAGCAGTGAAAGGTCCGGGGACACTGAAGCTTTCTTT
TRBV25-1	TRBJ1-5	few	TRBD1	14	CASRDGTGGGPQHF	TGTGCCAGCAGGGACGGGACAGGTGGGGGGCCCCAGCATTTT
TRBV25-1	TRBJ2-5	.	.	11	CASTATETQYF	TGTGCCAGCACAGCCACAGAGACCCAGTACTTC
TRBV7-9	TRBJ1-3	few	.	13	CASSLALGNTIYF	TGTGCCAGCAGCTTAGCGCTGGGAAACACCATATATTTT
TRBV5-6	TRBJ2-1	many	.	16	CASSHTDPPSYNEQFF	TGTGCCAGCAGCCATACCGACCCCCCCTCCTACAATGAGCAGTTCTTC
TRBV29-1	TRBJ2-2	many	.	13	CSVGGRGTGELFF	TGCAGCGTAGGAGGAAGGGGGACCGGGGAGCTGTTTTTT
TRBV20-1	TRBJ2-5	many	TRBD1	14	CSARPGQGTETQYF	TGCAGTGCTAGACCCGGACAGGGCACAGAGACCCAGTACTTC
TRBV7-6	TRBJ1-3	.	.	15	CASSLNLGRGNTIYF	TGTGCCAGCAGCTTAAATCTCGGACGTGGAAACACCATATATTTT
TRBV4-3	TRBJ1-1	.	.	13	CASSQDQTSEAFF	TGCGCCAGCAGCCAAGATCAAACCTCTGAAGCTTTCTTT
TRBV7-9	TRBJ2-1	many	TRBD2	13	CASSRGLANEQFF	TGTGCCAGCAGCCGGGGACTAGCCAATGAGCAGTTCTTC
TRBV20-1	TRBJ2-2	many	TRBD2	16	CSARRSSGVKGGELFF	TGCAGTGCTAGGCGCAGTAGCGGGGTTAAAGGCGGGGAGCTGTTTTTT
TRBV7-8	TRBJ2-7	few	.	14	CASSLAGQVNEQYF	TGTGCCAGCAGCTTAGCCGGCCAGGTCAACGAGCAGTACTTC